This passage covers 30 T cell receptor beta chains from one sample sequenced in a study of T cell repertoires in cytomegalovirus infection. Each CDR3 protein gets one entry after TCRdb re-called the reads with MiXCR. The table has 350,000 to 550,000 distinct CDR3 sequences, about a third seen once. Material: PBMCs. The receptors stem from a human donor in good health (CMV status not recorded). Some clones in this sample may be carry-over from other donors' samples.

The V and J genes are TRBV4-3 and TRBJ1-4, with no clear D. V was trimmed by 0 bases and J by 4 bases, leaving 24 bases between them. The CDR3 sequence is 20 residues long. Germline CDR1 LGHNA, CDR2 YSLEER. In DNA form, the CDR3 reads TGCGCCAGCAGCCAAGACCCCCCACGAGGAGTTAGCCCCTATAATGAAAAACTGTTTTTT. Its translation is CASSQDPPRGVSPYNEKLFF.

This clonotype was observed a handful of times. In nucleotides, the CDR3 is TGTGCCAGCAGGAAGGACAGCTCCTACAATGAGCAGTTCTTC. Translated: CASRKDSSYNEQFF. V and J are TRBV6-1 and TRBJ2-1; TRBD1 is a possible D gene (6 bases). With 6 bases removed from V and 0 bases from J, the gap between germline ends came to 9 bases. CDR3 length equals 14 residues. The germline CDR1 and CDR2 sequences are MNHNS and SASEGT.

This clonotype was seen only a few times. This sequence joins TRBV29-1 and TRBJ2-3; tentatively, D is TRBD2 (6 bases). Germline CDR1 and CDR2: SQVTM and ANQGSEA. This CDR3 has 13 amino acids. V was pared by 5 bases and J by 0 bases, with 9 bases between. The CDR3 DNA follows: TGCAGCGTTTCGGGGGATAGCACAGATACGCAGTATTTT. It yields the protein CSVSGDSTDTQYF.

The chain links TRBV5-1 to TRBJ1-1; D gene uncertain. V gave up 4 bases and J gave up 3 bases, with 13 bases separating them. CDR3 length equals 14 residues. Germline CDR1 reads SGHRS; CDR2 reads YFSETQ. The CDR3 region is CASSPRTSDTEAFF. The DNA for the CDR3 is TGCGCCAGCAGCCCGAGAACGTCAGACACTGAAGCTTTCTTT.

This clonotype was picked up a small number of times. The chain uses TRBV2 and TRBJ2-7; D might be TRBD1 (5 bases). Trimming removed 3 bases from V and 3 bases from J, with 12 bases in between. This CDR3 is 14 amino acids long. CDR1 and CDR2 from the germline V gene are SNHLY and FYNNEI. The CDR3 protein is CASSDQGNYYEQYF. The CDR3 DNA reads TGTGCCAGCAGTGATCAGGGAAATTACTACGAGCAGTACTTC.

This clonotype was counted only a few times. The chain recombines TRBV7-7 with TRBJ2-3; 9 bases are shared with TRBD1. CDR1 and CDR2 from the germline V gene are SSHAT and FNYEAQ (reference sequence). This CDR3 has 16 amino acids. V dropped 5 bases and J dropped 0; count of bases not matched to a gene: 6. CDR3 nucleotides: TGTGCCAGCAGCGCCGGACAGGGGACTAGCACAGATACGCAGTATTTT. Its protein product is CASSAGQGTSTDTQYF.

This clonotype appeared a few times. This rearrangement joins TRBV12-3 or TRBV12-4 to TRBJ2-3; 9 bases map to TRBD2. This CDR3 has 14 amino acids. V trimming: 5 bases; J trimming: 8 bases; junction bases outside the gene matches: 8. As DNA, the CDR3 is TGTGCCAGCAGTCCGCCGGGACTAGCCGCTACGCAGTATTTT. Translation gives CASSPPGLAATQYF.

This chain connects TRBV7-9 to TRBJ2-1, with D perhaps TRBD1 (5 bases). Trimming took 4 bases from V and 10 from J, leaving 17 bases between them. Germline CDR1 and CDR2: SEHNR and FQNEAQ (reference sequence). The CDR3 is 14 amino acids. Here the CDR3 reads CASSWTTAFGEQFF. The CDR3 nucleotides are TGTGCCAGCAGCTGGACAACCGCTTTTGGCGAGCAGTTCTTC.

As for this clonotype: This could be a read error, since a much larger clone is one nucleotide away. The rearrangement links TRBV12-3 or TRBV12-4 to TRBJ2-7; D remains ambiguous. The CDR3 runs 15 residues. V lost 3 bases to trimming and J lost 0 bases, with 12 bases between them. The CDR3 region has the DNA TGTGCCAGCAGTTTCCGGTGTCCCCCCTCCTACGAGCAGTACTTC. Translation gives CASSFRCPPSYEQYF.

This sequence joins TRBV6-1 and TRBJ2-1; D is perhaps TRBD2 (6 bases). Germline V CDR1 and CDR2: MNHNS, SASEGT. CDR3 length: 15 residues. Deletions cut 6 bases from V and 5 bases from J, with 17 bases between. The CDR3 sequence is CASSNLGLTDNEQFF. The CDR3 nucleotides read TGTGCCAGCAGCAACCTCGGACTAACCGACAATGAGCAGTTCTTC.

There are a few counts of this clonotype. The J gene is TRBJ1-5, the V gene TRBV7-9; D call uncertain. CDR3 length: 13 residues. Trimming removed 1 base at V and 7 bases at J, with 8 bases between. Looked up from germline, CDR1 is SEHNR and CDR2 is FQNEAQ (reference sequence). The CDR3 nucleotides are TGTGCCAGCAGCTTAGGAGCAGAACAGCCCCAGCATTTT. This encodes CASSLGAEQPQHF.

This clonotype occurred a few times. The V and J genes are TRBV11-2 and TRBJ1-4; TRBD1 might be the D (5 bases). Germline V gives CDR1 SGHAT, CDR2 FQNNGV. Trimming took 7 bases from V and 7 from J, leaving 16 bases between them. There are 14 residues in the CDR3. CDR3 residues: CASKPSGVVEKLFF. The DNA for the CDR3 is TGTGCCAGCAAGCCCTCGGGGGTGGTTGAAAAACTGTTTTTT.

This clonotype was picked up many times. The chain links TRBV7-2 to TRBJ1-5; D is perhaps TRBD1 (6 bases). Germline CDR1 reads SGHTA; CDR2 reads FQGNSA. This CDR3 region has 14 residues. The germline V and J ends were trimmed by 5 bases and 4 bases, with 12 bases remaining between them. The CDR3 nucleotides read TGTGCCAGCAGCCAAGGGGGGCGAAATCAGCCCCAGCATTTT. It translates to CASSQGGRNQPQHF.

This clonotype showed up just a few times. The CDR3 region has the DNA TGTGCCAGCAGTTATGTGGGCAGGGGCGGCAATGAGCAGTTCTTC. Translating gives CASSYVGRGGNEQFF. This chain links TRBV6-6 with TRBJ2-1, with D possibly TRBD1 on 6 matching bases. The V gene's germline CDR1 is MNHNY and CDR2 SVGAGI (reference sequence). Trimming pared 3 bases from V and 6 bases from J, leaving 15 bases between. The CDR3 covers 15 residues.

This clonotype was seen a few times. The chain carries TRBV28 and TRBJ2-3; D unclear. The germline CDR1 and CDR2 sequences are MDHEN and SYDVKM. The CDR3 consists of 17 residues. V was shortened by 3 bases and J by 1 base, with 17 bases between the two germline ends. CDR3 bases: TGTGCCAGCAGTTTTTTCGATCTGGAGCCTGGCACAGATACGCAGTATTTT. Amino acids: CASSFFDLEPGTDTQYF.

A remark on this clonotype: Just one base apart from a much larger clone, this may be a read error. This chain uses TRBV6-1 with TRBJ2-5; 7 bases line up with TRBD2. Unmatched junction bases numbered 12, after V lost 6 bases and J lost 2 bases. The CDR3 is made up of 16 amino acids. The germline CDR1 and CDR2 sequences are MNHNS and SASEGT. CDR3 protein: CASSQRDYTFQETQYF. The CDR3 DNA sequence: TGTGCCAGCAGCCAACGGGACTACACCTTTCAAGAGACCCAGTACTTC.

At least ten counts were recorded for this clonotype. J is TRBJ2-7 and V is TRBV7-2, with D possibly TRBD2 on 5 matching bases. V was shortened by 0 bases and J by 7 bases, with 10 bases between the two germline ends. This CDR3 region has 13 residues. The germline V gene encodes CDR1 SGHTA and CDR2 FQGNSA. The CDR3 is CASSLAPREEQYF. The CDR3 nucleotides are TGTGCCAGCAGCTTAGCGCCACGGGAAGAGCAGTACTTC.

This clonotype has just a few counts. The rearrangement links TRBV5-6 to TRBJ2-5, with TRBD1 matching 9 bases. Germline V gene data show CDR1 as SGHDT and CDR2 as YYEEEE. This CDR3 region has 15 residues. Losses at the gene ends were 3 bases for V and 5 bases for J; bases not matched to a gene: 8. CDR3 sequence (DNA): TGTGCCAGCAGCTATATGACAGGGGGAGAGGAGACCCAGTACTTC. Amino acid sequence: CASSYMTGGEETQYF.

The V gene is TRBV2, the J gene TRBJ2-1, with D possibly TRBD2 on 5 matching bases. Trimming removed 5 bases from V and 4 bases from J, with 12 bases in between. Germline V gives CDR1 SNHLY, CDR2 FYNNEI. There are 14 residues in the CDR3. Here the CDR3 DNA reads TGTGCCAGCAGTTCCCCTCGAGGGTACAATGAGCAGTTCTTC. Its translation is CASSSPRGYNEQFF.

This clonotype was detected a few times. This chain connects TRBV7-8 to TRBJ1-1; D gene uncertain. Germline lookup yields CDR1 SGHVS and CDR2 FQNEAQ. Trimming left V 4 bases short and J 2 bases short, with 11 bases between. The CDR3 has 14 amino acids. The CDR3 loop is CASSSDFVNTEAFF. DNA of the CDR3: TGTGCCAGCAGCTCCGACTTCGTTAACACTGAAGCTTTCTTT.

On this clonotype: One end of the junction varies from germline; a read error may be responsible. V and J are TRBV5-3 and TRBJ2-7, with a tentative D call TRBD2 (7 bases). TRBV5-3 is filed as an ORF, its function uncertain. This CDR3 has 15 residues. The CDR3 loop reads CASSLVAGAGREQSF. The CDR3 DNA follows: TGTGCCAGCAGCTTGGTGGCGGGGGCCGGACGCGAGCAGTCCTTC.

The chain employs TRBV7-9 and TRBJ1-6, with D possibly being TRBD1 (5 bases). The CDR3 totals 17 residues. In germline, CDR1 is SEHNR, CDR2 FQNEAQ (reference sequence). V dropped 5 bases and J dropped 0 bases, with 14 bases sitting between them. This CDR3 reads CASSPGRGSSYNSPLHF. CDR3 coding DNA: TGTGCCAGCAGCCCGGGGCGGGGGAGCTCCTATAATTCACCCCTCCACTTT.

There are a few counts of this clonotype. The chain has TRBV6-2 or TRBV6-3 and TRBJ1-4; perhaps TRBD1 as D (6 bases). Per germline, CDR1 MNHEY and CDR2 SVGEGT. V lost 6 bases, J lost 8 bases, and 19 bases lay in between. The length of the CDR3 is 15 residues. For the CDR3, the DNA is TGTGCCAGCAGCCCCGTTGGGGGGCGCGGGGAAAAACTGTTTTTT. This encodes CASSPVGGRGEKLFF.

The CDR3 reads CASTLWDTGELFF. The CDR3 DNA sequence: TGTGCCAGCACCCTGTGGGACACCGGGGAGCTGTTTTTT. The chain links TRBV28 to TRBJ2-2; D remains unclear. Germline V CDR1 and CDR2: MDHEN, SYDVKM. The CDR3 loop spans 13 amino acids. Trimming took off 7 bases at V and 3 bases at J, with 9 bases between the two ends.

This clonotype was seen a single time. The genes are TRBV14 and TRBJ2-1; 12 positions agree with TRBD2. From germline, CDR1 is SGHDN and CDR2 FVKESK. There are 15 residues in the CDR3. V lost 4 bases, J lost 6 bases, and 4 bases stayed unmatched. CDR3 in DNA: TGTGCCAGCAGCCGCGGACTAGCGGGGACCAATGAGCAGTTCTTC. Residues: CASSRGLAGTNEQFF.

Remarks on this clonotype: Given a much more abundant clone one base away, this may be a read error. The rearrangement links TRBV7-2 to TRBJ1-5, with no clear D. The germline CDR1 and CDR2 sequences are SGHTA and FQGNSA. The length of the CDR3 is 13 residues. V dropped 1 base and J dropped 6 bases, with 7 bases sitting between them. The CDR3 protein is CTSSLGFGQPQHF. The CDR3, as DNA: TGTACCAGCAGCTTAGGTTTCGGTCAGCCCCAGCATTTT.

This chain joins TRBV19 and TRBJ2-1, with 8 bases identical to TRBD1. Germline CDR1 and CDR2: LNHDA and SQIVND (reference sequence). V lost 5 bases to trimming and J lost 13 bases; unmatched junction nucleotides: 7. The CDR3 has 12 residues. The DNA for the CDR3 is TGTGCCAGTAGTTCGGACAGGGAGGTTCAGTTCTTC. Its translation: CASSSDREVQFF. Combining the CDR3 with reference TRBV19 and TRBJ2-1 gives the whole variable domain DGGITQSPKYLFRKEGQNVTLSCEQNLNHDAMYWYRQDPGQGLRLIYYSQIVNDFQKGDIAEGYSVSREKKESFPLTVTSAQKNPTAFYLCASSSDREVQFFGPGTRLTVL.

This clonotype was observed a few times. This chain joins TRBV6-5 and TRBJ1-6; D is undetermined. Germline V CDR1 and CDR2: MNHEY, SVGAGI. The CDR3 consists of 16 residues. Trimming removed 0 bases from V and 7 bases from J, with 13 bases in between. The DNA of the CDR3 is TGTGCCAGCAGTTACTCGAGTATAATGGGGAATTCACCCCTCCACTTT. Amino acids: CASSYSSIMGNSPLHF.

The chain carries TRBV7-6 and TRBJ1-3, with no clear D. CDR3 length: 17 amino acids. Germline V gives CDR1 SGHVS, CDR2 FNYEAQ. V dropped 0 bases and J dropped 2 bases, with 14 bases sitting between them. CDR3 nucleotide sequence: TGTGCCAGCAGCTTAGCGCACGGGCCAACCGCTGGAAACACCATATATTTT. Translating it yields CASSLAHGPTAGNTIYF.

This clonotype has a handful of counts. The gene calls are TRBV29-1 and TRBJ2-1, with 7 bases fitting TRBD1. J lost 1 base, V lost 5 bases, and 2 bases had no gene match. CDR3 length equals 13 residues. Germline V gene lookup returns CDR1 SQVTM and CDR2 ANQGSEA. CDR3: CSVTGESYNEQFF. The CDR3 DNA reads as TGCAGCGTTACAGGGGAGTCCTACAATGAGCAGTTCTTC.